The clone carrying this TCR beta chain came up a few times. Its specificity is not known. This sample's RNA came from whole unsorted tissue. Per the germline V gene, CDR1 is MGHDK and CDR2 is SYGVNS. V was pared by 4 bases and J by 1 base, with 7 bases of the junction left unmatched. The CDR3 spans 17 residues. These data belong to a study of tumor and adjacent non-tumor tissue in lung cancer. Study findings and constraints: Tumor repertoires had a smaller top 100 clone share than normal lung. Tumor tissue had significantly higher TCR diversity than normal lung.

Three rounds of nested PCR, following a modified ARM-PCR protocol, produced the TCRbeta library. TCRdb fed the multiplex PCR reads into MiXCR, producing one record per CDR3 protein. The sample lists 91,000 or so distinct CDR3 sequences, about 67% seen once, with roughly 18% in the top ten. The sequence was obtained from a man in his 60s with non-small cell lung cancer. The chain uses TRBV25-1 and TRBJ1-4, with TRBD1 matching over 9 bases. The sample taken for sequencing was lung tumor tissue. The CDR3 coding sequence is TGTGCCAGCAGTGTGGGACAGGGTGGCGGAACTAATGAAAAACTGTTTTTT. Encoded protein: CASSVGQGGGTNEKLFF. Combining the CDR3 with reference TRBV25-1 and TRBJ1-4 gives the whole variable domain EADIYQTPRYLVIGTGKKITLECSQTMGHDKMYWYQQDPGMELHLIHYSYGVNSTEKGDLSSESTVSRIRTEHFPLTLESARPSHTSQYLCASSVGQGGGTNEKLFFGSGTQLSVL.